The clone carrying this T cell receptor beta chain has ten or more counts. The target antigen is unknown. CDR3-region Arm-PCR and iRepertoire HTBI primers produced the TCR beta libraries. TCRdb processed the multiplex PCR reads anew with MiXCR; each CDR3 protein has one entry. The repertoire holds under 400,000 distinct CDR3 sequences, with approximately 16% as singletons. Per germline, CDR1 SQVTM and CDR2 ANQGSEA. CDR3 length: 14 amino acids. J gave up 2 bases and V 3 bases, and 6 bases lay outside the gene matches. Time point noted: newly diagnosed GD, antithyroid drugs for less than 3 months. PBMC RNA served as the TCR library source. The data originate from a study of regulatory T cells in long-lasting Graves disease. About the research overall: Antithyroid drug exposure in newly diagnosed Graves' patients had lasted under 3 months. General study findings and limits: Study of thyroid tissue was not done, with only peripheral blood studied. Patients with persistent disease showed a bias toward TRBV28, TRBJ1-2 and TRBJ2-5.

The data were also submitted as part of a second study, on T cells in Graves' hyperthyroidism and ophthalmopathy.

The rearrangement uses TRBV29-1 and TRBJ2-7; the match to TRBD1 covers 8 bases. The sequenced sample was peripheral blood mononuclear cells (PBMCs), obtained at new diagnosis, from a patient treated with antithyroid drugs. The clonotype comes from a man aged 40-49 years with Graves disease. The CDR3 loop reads CSVDGGTGAYEQYF. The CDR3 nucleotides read TGCAGCGTTGATGGGGGGACAGGAGCCTACGAGCAGTACTTC.